Shown below are 5 T cell receptor beta chains from a single sample sequenced in a study of Graves' ophthalmopathy and Graves' hyperthyroidism. Using RNA transcripts, the TCR beta CDR3 regions were amplified. First-round RT-PCR relied on HTBI primers, and a second-round multiplex PCR came next. TCRdb ran MiXCR on the multiplex PCR reads and lists one entry per CDR3 protein. The table includes around 400,000 distinct CDR3 sequences, about 21% detected once. The sample taken for sequencing was peripheral blood. The origin of the receptors is a woman younger than 30 with stable Graves' hyperthyroidism.

This clonotype was observed at least ten times. The chain employs TRBV25-1 and TRBJ2-7; 8 nucleotides line up with TRBD1. The V gene end was trimmed by 6 bases and the J gene end by 2 bases; junction bases not matched to a gene: 9. The CDR3 contains 15 residues. The germline CDR1 and CDR2 sequences are MGHDK and SYGVNS. The CDR3, as DNA: TGTGCCAGCAGGAAGGACAGGGCAACCACCTACGAGCAGTACTTC. Protein product: CASRKDRATTYEQYF.

The rearrangement uses TRBV6-1 and TRBJ2-7, with 9 bases lining up with TRBD1. This CDR3 has 18 residues. Losses at the gene ends were 2 bases for V and 2 bases for J; bases not matched to a gene: 13. Germline V gene lookup returns CDR1 MNHNS and CDR2 SASEGT. The CDR3 coding sequence is TGTGCCAGCAGTGAAAGGGACAGGGCGTATCCTCGCCCCTACGAGCAGTACTTC. Protein: CASSERDRAYPRPYEQYF.

This clonotype was counted at least ten times. The CDR3 region is CASREPPPDRTYGYTF. The CDR3 DNA sequence: TGTGCCAGCAGAGAACCGCCGCCCGACAGGACCTATGGCTACACCTTC. The chain recombines TRBV6-1 with TRBJ1-2, with D perhaps matching TRBD1 (6 bases). The CDR3 loop spans 16 amino acids. V was trimmed by 6 bases and J by 4 bases, leaving 21 bases between them. The germline gives CDR1 MNHNS, CDR2 SASEGT.

This clonotype was counted many times. CDR3 DNA sequence: TGTGCCAGCAGTGCCCAATGGGCAGCGAACACCGGGGAGCTGTTTTTT. It codes for CASSAQWAANTGELFF. This chain connects TRBV28 to TRBJ2-2; no reliable D call. Germline values: CDR1 MDHEN, CDR2 SYDVKM. The V end was cut by 5 bases, the J end by 0 bases, with 13 bases between. This CDR3 region has 16 residues.

At least ten counts were recorded for this clonotype. The chain employs TRBV6-5 and TRBJ1-2, with 7 positions matching TRBD1. CDR3 length equals 13 residues. Germline V CDR1 and CDR2: MNHEY, SVGAGI. Trimming cost V 2 bases and J 8 bases; bases outside gene matches: 5. The CDR3 region is CASSYDRADGYTF. As DNA, the CDR3 is TGTGCCAGCAGTTACGACAGGGCGGACGGCTACACCTTC.